These 30 T cell receptor beta chains originate from one sample sequenced in a study of cytomegalovirus exposure and HLA in healthy donors (dated by TCRdb to 2016 to 2017). The library was obtained by the immunoSEQ multiplex PCR assay. The multiplex PCR relied on a mix of 60 forward primers for TCR Vbeta segments and 13 reverse primers for TCR Jbeta segments. TCRdb mirrors the immuneACCESS table, restricted to in-frame sequences. Some clones are absent from its copies; in checked studies, under half trace to an unresolved V gene, and the reason for the others is unknown. The sample yields about 160,000 clones; 60% to 75% were counted once. 2.5% to 3% of the sample is in the top ten clones. Sample: PBMCs. The receptors were gathered from a woman aged 50 to 60 in good health and CMV-seropositive.

This chain connects TRBV19 to TRBJ1-1; D unresolved. Germline V gene lookup returns CDR1 LNHDA and CDR2 SQIVND (reference sequence). V lost 1 base and J lost 0, with 15 bases in between. This CDR3 has 17 residues. CDR3 DNA sequence: TGTGCCAGTAGTATAGGCCCTGATAGAGGGATGAACACTGAAGCTTTCTTT. Protein: CASSIGPDRGMNTEAFF.

V and J are TRBV18 and TRBJ1-5; 8 bases align to TRBD1. The CDR3 length is 13 residues. Germline CDR1 and CDR2: KGHSH and LQKENI. With 5 bases clipped from V and 4 bases from J, the junction kept 1 base outside the gene matches. The DNA for the CDR3 is TGTGCCAGCTCAAGGGACAGGAATCAGCCCCAGCATTTT. Translating gives CASSRDRNQPQHF.

A remark on this clone: Compared with germline, one end of the junction differs, possibly owing to a read error. This chain connects TRBV6-5 to TRBJ1-2; weak D call: TRBD1 (6 bases). Germline V gives CDR1 MNHEY, CDR2 SVGAGI. The CDR3 is 13 residues long. Here the CDR3 reads CASSFQTTGTSTF. CDR3 DNA: TGTGCTAGCAGTTTCCAGACCACCGGGACAAGCACCTTC.

The CDR3 here is CASSFTSPETQYF. The DNA of the CDR3 is TGCGCCAGCAGCTTTACTAGCCCAGAGACCCAGTACTTC. The J gene is TRBJ2-5, the V gene TRBV5-1; perhaps TRBD2 as D (6 bases). CDR3 length equals 13 residues. Germline V gene sequence: CDR1 SGHRS, CDR2 YFSETQ. The V and J ends lost 2 bases and 4 bases respectively, with 9 bases between them.

This clone has just a few counts. One junction end does not reproduce the germline sequence, and a read error may be involved. V and J are TRBV10-3 and TRBJ1-2; TRBD1 is a possible D gene (6 bases). Per germline, CDR1 ENHRY and CDR2 SYGVKD. This CDR3 has 11 amino acids. As DNA, the CDR3 is TGTGCCACCCACTCGGCAGGGGTGTTCGCCTTC. It specifies CATHSAGVFAF.

The chain has TRBV6-1 and TRBJ2-5; D gene ambiguous. Trimming removed 6 bases from V and 3 bases from J, with 11 bases in between. The CDR3 spans 13 residues. Germline V lookup: CDR1 MNHNS, CDR2 SASEGT. CDR3 DNA: TGTGCCAGCAGCCTTAGCCCCGAAGAGACCCAGTACTTC. It encodes CASSLSPEETQYF.

This chain joins TRBV7-9 and TRBJ1-3, with unresolved D. The CDR3 loop spans 14 amino acids. Germline CDR1 and CDR2: SEHNR and FQNEAQ (reference sequence). The V gene lost 5 bases and the J gene lost 3 bases, with 11 bases spanning the gap. Here the CDR3 reads CASSQQAGGNTIYF. The DNA of the CDR3 is TGTGCCAGCAGCCAGCAGGCGGGTGGAAACACCATATATTTT.

The chain has TRBV7-9 and TRBJ2-2; a possible D gene is TRBD1 (5 bases). The CDR3 loop spans 14 amino acids. Germline V gene sequence: CDR1 SEHNR, CDR2 FQNEAQ (reference sequence). V was trimmed by 5 bases and J by 1 base, leaving 8 bases between them. In DNA, the CDR3 is TGTGCCAGCAGCCCAACAGGGAACACCGGGGAGCTGTTTTTT. It is translated as CASSPTGNTGELFF. The full variable domain, completed using reference TRBV7-9 and TRBJ2-2, is DTGVSQNPRHKITKRGQNVTFRCDPISEHNRLYWYRQTLGQGPEFLTYFQNEAQLEKSRLLSDRFSAERPKGSFSTLEIQRTEQGDSAMYLCASSPTGNTGELFFGEGSRLTVL.

This clone was counted once. The V and J genes are TRBV4-2 and TRBJ1-2, with 7 bases matching TRBD1. V lost 4 bases, J lost 4 bases, and 9 bases stayed unmatched. Germline CDR1 and CDR2: LGHNA and YNFKEQ. CDR3 length: 15 residues. Here the CDR3 reads CASSLRTGEAYGYTF. Written as DNA, the CDR3 is TGTGCCAGCAGCCTCCGTACAGGGGAGGCCTATGGCTACACCTTC.

This chain joins TRBV10-3 and TRBJ2-7; 11 nucleotides align to TRBD1. V lost 2 bases and J lost 2; bases outside the gene matches: 5. CDR1 and CDR2 from the germline V gene are ENHRY and SYGVKD. CDR3 length: 16 residues. The CDR3 here is CAISETLGQGAYEQYF. The DNA of the CDR3 is TGTGCCATCAGTGAGACCCTGGGACAGGGGGCCTACGAGCAGTACTTC.

CDR3 residues: CASSPKEGASTEAFF. The CDR3 DNA reads TGTGCCAGCAGCCCGAAGGAGGGGGCATCAACTGAAGCTTTCTTT. The chain has TRBV11-2 and TRBJ1-1, with 7 bases matching TRBD1. Germline CDR1 is SGHAT and CDR2 is FQNNGV. V lost 5 bases and J lost 5; bases outside the gene matches: 11. CDR3 size: 15 residues.

This clone was seen a handful of times. The chain has TRBV7-6 and TRBJ1-1; possibly TRBD1 for D (6 bases). Germline V gene lookup returns CDR1 SGHVS and CDR2 FNYEAQ. The length of the CDR3 is 13 residues. V was clipped by 3 bases and J by 3 bases, with 8 bases between them. CDR3 bases: TGTGCCAGCAGCTTCAACAGGGACACTGAAGCTTTCTTT. This encodes CASSFNRDTEAFF.

This rearrangement joins TRBV2 to TRBJ2-3; 7 nucleotides align to TRBD2. The CDR3 extends over 13 amino acids. Germline values: CDR1 SNHLY, CDR2 FYNNEI. J gave up 4 bases and V 5 bases, and 3 bases lay outside the gene matches. CDR3 residues: CASSRLAPDTQYF. As DNA, the CDR3 is TGTGCCAGCAGTCGACTAGCACCAGATACGCAGTATTTT. Combining the CDR3 with reference TRBV2 and TRBJ2-3 gives the whole variable domain EPEVTQTPSHQVTQMGQEVILRCVPISNHLYFYWYRQILGQKVEFLVSFYNNEISEKSEIFDDQFSVERPDGSNFTLKIRSTKLEDSAMYFCASSRLAPDTQYFGPGTRLTVL.

The rearrangement links TRBV5-1 to TRBJ1-2; 9 nucleotides agree with TRBD1. Trimming cost V 4 bases and J 4 bases; bases outside gene matches: 5. Germline V gene data show CDR1 as SGHRS and CDR2 as YFSETQ. The CDR3 has 14 residues. CDR3 bases: TGCGCCAGCAGCGAGGGACAGGGTGGCTATGGCTACACCTTC. It translates to CASSEGQGGYGYTF.

The V gene is TRBV5-1, the J gene TRBJ1-1, with D possibly TRBD1 on 6 matching bases. CDR1 SGHRS and CDR2 YFSETQ come from the germline V gene. Trimming removed 3 bases at V and 0 bases at J, with 9 bases between. The CDR3 is made up of 14 amino acids. DNA of the CDR3: TGCGCCAGCAGCTACGGGGGGCTGAACACTGAAGCTTTCTTT. Translation gives CASSYGGLNTEAFF.

V gene TRBV10-3 combines with J gene TRBJ2-5, with TRBD2 matching 15 bases. The J call may not be correct, given that the DNA end is closer to TRBJ2-7. This CDR3 comprises 16 residues. Germline-derived CDR1 and CDR2 are ENHRY and SYGVKD. This CDR3 is CAISAGLAGGQYEQYF. Here the CDR3 DNA reads TGTGCCATCAGCGCTGGACTAGCGGGGGGGCAGTACGAGCAGTACTTC.

The chain couples TRBV28 to TRBJ2-5, with 9 bases lining up with TRBD2. In germline, CDR1 is MDHEN, CDR2 SYDVKM. This CDR3 spans 14 amino acids. J lost 5 bases, V lost 5 bases, and 6 bases had no gene match. CDR3 in DNA: TGTGCCAGCAGTCGGAGCGGGGGGCGGGAGACCCAGTACTTC. Protein product: CASSRSGGRETQYF. Full variable domain (outside the CDR3, taken from reference TRBV28 and TRBJ2-5): DVKVTQSSRYLVKRTGEKVFLECVQDMDHENMFWYRQDPGLGLRLIYFSYDVKMKEKGDIPEGYSVSREKKERFSLILESASTNQTSMYLCASSRSGGRETQYFGPGTRLLVL.

To note about this clone: The sample carries other DNA sequences with the same CDR3. J is TRBJ1-1 and V is TRBV5-1, with D perhaps matching TRBD1 (5 bases). The CDR3 runs to 13 residues. CDR1 and CDR2 (germline): SGHRS, YFSETQ. The V gene lost 2 bases and the J gene lost 2 bases, with 7 bases spanning the gap. DNA for the CDR3: TGCGCCAGCAGCTTACAGGCTAACACTGAAGCTTTCTTT. This encodes CASSLQANTEAFF.

Only a few counts were recorded for this clone. The chain couples TRBV27 to TRBJ1-1; 10 positions match TRBD1. Germline lookup yields CDR1 MNHEY and CDR2 SMNVEV (reference sequence). V lost 5 bases and J lost 10; bases outside the gene matches: 7. This CDR3 has 13 residues. In DNA form, the CDR3 reads TGTGCCAGCAGTATTCCCGGGACAGGGGTAGCTTTCTTT. Protein: CASSIPGTGVAFF.

The chain has TRBV5-1 and TRBJ1-3; TRBD1 aligns across 7 bases. This CDR3 region has 14 residues. The germline V gene has CDR1 SGHRS and CDR2 YFSETQ. V lost 5 bases, J lost 4 bases, and 6 bases stayed unmatched. The CDR3 region has the DNA TGCGCCAGCAGGACAGGGTCAACGGGAAACACCATATATTTT. Translation: CASRTGSTGNTIYF.

The chain recombines TRBV25-1 with TRBJ1-1; TRBD1 aligns across 8 bases. Trimming at V came to 0 bases and at J to 11 bases, leaving 5 bases not matched to a gene. The CDR3 has 13 amino acids. Germline-derived CDR1 and CDR2 are MGHDK and SYGVNS. CDR3 protein: CASSEYQTGGAFF. The CDR3 DNA is TGTGCCAGCAGTGAATACCAAACAGGGGGTGCTTTCTTT.

The chain carries TRBV10-3 and TRBJ2-1, with 9 bases aligning to TRBD1. The CDR3 spans 14 residues. Losses at the gene ends were 8 bases for V and 5 bases for J; bases not matched to a gene: 7. Germline-derived CDR1 and CDR2 are ENHRY and SYGVKD. In nucleotides, the CDR3 is TGTGCCATCGGACAGGGGCTTTGGGACAATGAGCAGTTCTTC. Translated, it gives CAIGQGLWDNEQFF.

The chain has TRBV5-1 and TRBJ1-1; no definite D call. The CDR3 sequence is 14 residues long. V shed 2 bases and J shed 4 bases, with 12 bases lying between them. Per germline, CDR1 SGHRS and CDR2 YFSETQ. CDR3 sequence: CASSFSGRGTEAFF. DNA for the CDR3: TGCGCCAGCAGCTTTTCGGGAAGAGGCACTGAAGCTTTCTTT.

The CDR3 spells CASSPAGSAGANVLTF. CDR3 bases: TGTGCCAGCAGCCCAGCGGGGAGCGCAGGGGCCAACGTCCTGACTTTC. The chain is built from TRBV7-9 and TRBJ2-6; 7 bases match TRBD2. CDR1 and CDR2 from the germline V gene are SEHNR and FQNEAQ (reference sequence). The V gene end was trimmed by 5 bases and the J gene end by 4 bases; junction bases not matched to a gene: 8. This CDR3 contains 16 residues.

The chain is built from TRBV6-1 and TRBJ1-6; D possibly corresponds to TRBD1 (6 bases). Per germline, CDR1 MNHNS and CDR2 SASEGT. The CDR3 consists of 13 residues. Trimming removed 8 bases at V and 9 bases at J, with 14 bases between. Here the CDR3 reads CASEGQPFSPLHF. In nucleotides, the CDR3 is TGTGCCAGCGAGGGACAACCTTTTTCACCCCTCCACTTT.

This chain joins TRBV6-1 and TRBJ1-2, with D perhaps matching TRBD1 (5 bases). Germline loops: CDR1 MNHNS, CDR2 SASEGT. Trimming removed 5 bases from V and 7 bases from J, with 11 bases in between. This CDR3 comprises 12 residues. This CDR3 reads CASSPREGGYTF. The CDR3 nucleotides read TGTGCCAGCAGTCCCAGGGAGGGTGGCTACACCTTC.

This sequence joins TRBV2 and TRBJ1-3; D gene ambiguous. The CDR3 loop spans 12 amino acids. Trimming left V 6 bases short and J 4 bases short, with 7 bases between. Per the germline V gene, CDR1 is SNHLY and CDR2 is FYNNEI. In DNA form, the CDR3 reads TGTGCCAGCAGGGGCGGGGGAAACACCATATATTTT. This encodes CASRGGGNTIYF. Full variable domain (remainder filled in from reference TRBV2 and TRBJ1-3): EPEVTQTPSHQVTQMGQEVILRCVPISNHLYFYWYRQILGQKVEFLVSFYNNEISEKSEIFDDQFSVERPDGSNFTLKIRSTKLEDSAMYFCASRGGGNTIYFGEGSWLTVV.

In its sample, this clone was seen once. The V gene is TRBV6-5, the J gene TRBJ1-4; 8 positions agree with TRBD1. The germline CDR1 and CDR2 sequences are MNHEY and SVGAGI. After removal of 10 bases from V and 9 bases from J, the junction contained 10 bases not matched to a gene. CDR3 length: 13 amino acids. The CDR3 bases are TGTGCCACCAGCAGGGGGCTTGGTAAAAAACTGTTTTTT. This translates into CATSRGLGKKLFF.

J is TRBJ1-5 and V is TRBV5-4; TRBD1 might be the D (6 bases). V lost 0 bases, J lost 8 bases, and 9 bases lay in between. In germline, CDR1 is SGHNT, CDR2 YYREEE (reference sequence). The CDR3 contains 13 residues. CDR3 nucleotide sequence: TGTGCCAGCAGCTTGGGTCCAGGGGAGCCCCAGCATTTT. Amino acids: CASSLGPGEPQHF.

The V call is TRBV5-1, the J call TRBJ1-6, with D possibly matching TRBD1 (5 bases). The CDR3 contains 16 residues. Germline CDR1 and CDR2: SGHRS and YFSETQ. V dropped 4 bases and J dropped 8 bases, with 19 bases sitting between them. The DNA of the CDR3 is TGCGCCAGCAGCCCAGGGCGGGATCCCAGGGATTCACCCCTCCACTTT. It codes for CASSPGRDPRDSPLHF.